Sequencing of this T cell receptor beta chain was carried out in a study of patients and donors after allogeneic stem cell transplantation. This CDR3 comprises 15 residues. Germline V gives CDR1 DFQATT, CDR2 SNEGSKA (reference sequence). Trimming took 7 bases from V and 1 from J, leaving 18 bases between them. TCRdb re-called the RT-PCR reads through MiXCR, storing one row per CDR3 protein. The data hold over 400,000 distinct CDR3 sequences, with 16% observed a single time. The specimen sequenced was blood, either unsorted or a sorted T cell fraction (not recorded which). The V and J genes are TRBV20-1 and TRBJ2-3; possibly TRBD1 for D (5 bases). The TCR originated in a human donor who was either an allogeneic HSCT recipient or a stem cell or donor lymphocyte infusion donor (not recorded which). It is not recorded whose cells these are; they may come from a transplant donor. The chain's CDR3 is CSVVSLGRGTDTQYF. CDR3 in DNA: TGCAGTGTAGTATCGCTGGGCAGGGGCACAGATACGCAGTATTTT.